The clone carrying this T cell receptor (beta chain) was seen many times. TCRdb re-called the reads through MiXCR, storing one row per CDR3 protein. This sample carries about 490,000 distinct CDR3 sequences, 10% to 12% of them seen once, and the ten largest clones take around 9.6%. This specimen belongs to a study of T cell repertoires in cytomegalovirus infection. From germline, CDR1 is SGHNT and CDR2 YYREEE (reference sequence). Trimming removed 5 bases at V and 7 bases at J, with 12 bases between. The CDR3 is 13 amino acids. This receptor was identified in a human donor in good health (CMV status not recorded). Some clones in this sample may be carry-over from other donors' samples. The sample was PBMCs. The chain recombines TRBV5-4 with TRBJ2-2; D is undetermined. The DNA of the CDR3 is TGTGCCAGCAGGCCCGACGGAATCGGGGAGCTGTTTTTT. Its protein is CASRPDGIGELFF.